One and the same sample provided the 15 T cell receptor beta chains below, sequenced in a study of pediatric ulcerative colitis (dated by TCRdb to about 2019). Receptor amplification or capture employed the immunoSEQ multiplex PCR assay. TCRdb carries this immuneACCESS record with in-frame sequences only. Its versions omit some clonotypes, under half of them owing to an unresolved V gene in the studies checked, with the rest unexplained. The table for this sample lists fewer than 40,000 clones; roughly 78% of them were counted only once. 3.5% to 4.5% of the sample lies in the top ten. Material for sequencing was blood. These receptors were taken from a boy aged 10-17 years with severe ulcerative colitis.

This clone was recorded only once. The genes are TRBV7-2 and TRBJ1-6, with D uncertain. Germline-derived CDR1 and CDR2 are SGHTA and FQGNSA. The CDR3 consists of 16 residues. Trimming cost V 1 base and J 7 bases, with 14 bases left between them. CDR3 nucleotide sequence: TGTGCCAGCAGCTTAGGTCCGTGGGAGCCGAATTCACCCCTCCACTTT. This gives the protein CASSLGPWEPNSPLHF. Variable domain in full (rest from reference TRBV7-2 and TRBJ1-6): GAGVSQSPSNKVTEKGKDVELRCDPISGHTALYWYRQSLGQGLEFLIYFQGNSAPDKSGLPSDRFSAERTGGSVSTLTIQRTQQEDSAVYLCASSLGPWEPNSPLHFGNGTRLTVT.

The genes are TRBV4-1 and TRBJ2-3; 7 nucleotides align to TRBD1. V gave up 3 bases and J gave up 2 bases; unmatched junction bases: 8. There are 16 residues in the CDR3. The germline gives CDR1 MGHRA, CDR2 YSYEKL. CDR3 region: CASSQGLQGITDTQYF. The CDR3 coding sequence is TGCGCCAGCAGCCAGGGTCTACAGGGGATCACAGATACGCAGTATTTT.

This clone appeared once. The chain combines TRBV7-8 with TRBJ2-2; 7 bases match TRBD1. This CDR3 region has 16 residues. The germline CDR1 and CDR2 sequences are SGHVS and FQNEAQ. The V segment lost 5 bases and the J segment 2 bases; nucleotides outside the gene matches: 8. DNA for the CDR3: TGTGCCAGCAGCATACCGGGACAGCTAAACACCGGGGAGCTGTTTTTT. It encodes CASSIPGQLNTGELFF.

The chain joins TRBV7-9 to TRBJ2-5; D is uncertain. The CDR3 length is 15 residues. Germline lookup yields CDR1 SEHNR and CDR2 FQNEAQ (reference sequence). Between the trimmed V and J ends, which lost 1 base and 5 bases, there was a span of 14 bases. CDR3 loop: CASSLVRTRVETQYF. The CDR3 DNA reads TGTGCCAGCAGCTTAGTTCGCACTCGTGTGGAGACCCAGTACTTC.

The J gene is TRBJ1-1, the V gene TRBV25-1; D is unresolved. With 3 bases removed from V and 1 base from J, the gap between germline ends came to 6 bases. Germline-derived CDR1 and CDR2 are MGHDK and SYGVNS. The CDR3 length is 13 residues. CDR3 amino acids: CASSDAGNTEAFF. The CDR3 DNA follows: TGTGCCAGCAGTGATGCGGGGAACACTGAAGCTTTCTTT.

The V call is TRBV20-1, the J call TRBJ1-2, with D unresolved. CDR1 is DFQATT and CDR2 is SNEGSKA in the germline V gene (reference sequence). The V end was cut by 8 bases, the J end by 0 bases, with 7 bases between. This CDR3 comprises 11 residues. The CDR3 loop is CSCGSNYGYTF. In nucleotides, the CDR3 is TGCAGTTGCGGGTCTAACTATGGCTACACCTTC.

V usage is TRBV12-2 and J usage is TRBJ2-7. TRBV12-2 is designated a pseudogene. This CDR3 comprises 18 residues. The CDR3 DNA follows: TGTGCAAGTCGCTCACTAGGACCCTGCGGGACAACTCGGTGCGAGCAGTACTTC. Protein product: CASRSLGPCGTTRCEQYF.

The chain recombines TRBV4-3 with TRBJ1-2, with D possibly TRBD1 on 5 matching bases. Trimming left V 0 bases short and J 4 bases short, with 18 bases between. The CDR3 sequence is 17 residues long. Looked up from germline, CDR1 is LGHNA and CDR2 is YSLEER. CDR3 coding DNA: TGCGCCAGCAGCCAAGAATCTGCGCAGGGAAGAGGCTATGGCTACACCTTC. This sequence encodes CASSQESAQGRGYGYTF.

CDR3: CAIQGTSGHTGELFF. DNA of the CDR3: TGTGCCATCCAGGGGACTAGCGGACACACCGGGGAGCTGTTTTTT. The rearrangement joins TRBV10-3 to TRBJ2-2; 11 bases are a match to TRBD2. This CDR3 comprises 15 residues. The J segment lost 3 bases and the V segment lost 8 bases, leaving 5 bases of the junction unmatched. Germline V gene lookup returns CDR1 ENHRY and CDR2 SYGVKD.

This sequence joins TRBV4-1 and TRBJ2-3; TRBD2 agrees at 7 bases. Germline lookup yields CDR1 MGHRA and CDR2 YSYEKL. The CDR3 has 19 residues. V lost 0 bases, J lost 2 bases, and 14 bases stayed unmatched. The CDR3 here is CASSQDHYAVRDYTDTQYF. The CDR3 DNA is TGCGCCAGCAGCCAAGATCACTATGCCGTTAGGGACTACACAGATACGCAGTATTTT.

The chain recombines TRBV19 with TRBJ2-3, with 7 positions matching TRBD2. V was clipped by 4 bases and J by 2 bases; unmatched bases: 6. The CDR3 has 15 amino acids. CDR1 LNHDA and CDR2 SQIVND come from the germline V gene (reference sequence). CDR3 nucleotides: TGTGCCAGTAGTACCCGGGACTACTCCACAGATACGCAGTATTTT. This translates into CASSTRDYSTDTQYF.

The J gene is TRBJ2-5, the V gene TRBV7-8; TRBD2 matches 11 bases. The CDR3 spans 18 residues. Germline V gene sequence: CDR1 SGHVS, CDR2 FQNEAQ. The V gene end was trimmed by 0 bases and the J gene end by 5 bases; junction bases not matched to a gene: 11. CDR3 coding DNA: TGTGCCAGCAGCTTAGCTTTAGCGGGGGGGCTTTCAGGGGAGACCCAGTACTTC. This translates into CASSLALAGGLSGETQYF.

CDR3 nucleotides: TGCGCCAGCAGCCAAGAGCATACAGGGGGCCGGAACACCGGGGAGCTGTTTTTT. Translated, it gives CASSQEHTGGRNTGELFF. The rearrangement joins TRBV4-3 to TRBJ2-2, with 9 bases identical to TRBD1. The CDR3 contains 18 residues. Trimming cost V 0 bases and J 1 base; bases outside gene matches: 6. Germline V gene data show CDR1 as LGHNA and CDR2 as YSLEER.

The J gene is TRBJ1-2, the V gene TRBV6-1, with D possibly being TRBD1 (5 bases). This CDR3 contains 14 residues. Germline-derived CDR1 and CDR2 are MNHNS and SASEGT. The ends were cut back, 3 bases at V and 8 bases at J, with 16 bases in the middle. The chain's CDR3 is CASSDRGDRDGYTF. The CDR3 DNA reads TGTGCCAGCAGTGATCGGGGGGATCGAGACGGCTACACCTTC.

V usage is TRBV7-2 and J usage is TRBJ2-5, with 8 bases lining up with TRBD2. The V segment lost 1 base and the J segment 2 bases; nucleotides outside the gene matches: 9. This CDR3 region has 17 residues. Germline V gives CDR1 SGHTA, CDR2 FQGNSA. CDR3 loop: CASSLGFLRGDQETQYF. DNA of the CDR3: TGTGCCAGCAGCTTAGGGTTTCTGCGGGGGGATCAAGAGACCCAGTACTTC.